This T cell receptor (beta chain) was recorded in a study of CD4 T cells in relation to SARS-CoV-2 and coronaviruses. Study summary: TCR beta CDR3s were sequenced after approximately 9-day antigen culture of PBMCs. Negative control cultures got HIV-1 Nef peptides or no peptide.

Turning to this clone: No antigen is known for it.

Unexposed donor CD4+ T cells date from about 2010-2019, before the COVID-19 pandemic. Isolation of CD4+ T cells took place after about 10 days in culture. Testing used SARS-CoV-2 S/N and four cold-coronavirus spikes on unexposed-donor CD4+ T cells, cells permitting. Half the medium was replaced with IL-2 medium on days 3 and 7. The data were produced by immunoSEQ multiplex PCR, yet TCRdb's version contains in-frame clones alone and is incomplete. The sample contains around 25,000 clones, more than 60% of which appear only once. Trimming shortened V by 6 bases and J by 2 bases, and 14 bases separated the two germline ends. The CDR3 is 15 amino acids. Germline assignment: CDR1 SGHVS and CDR2 FQNEAQ.

The receptor comes from a human donor in good health. The chain couples TRBV7-8 to TRBJ1-3; D is unresolved. Material: CD4+ T cells from PBMCs, cultured in vitro. The CDR3 protein is CASRRNLEAGNTIYF. CDR3 nucleotide sequence: TGTGCCAGCAGACGCAATCTCGAAGCTGGAAACACCATATATTTT.